These 31 T cell receptor beta chains originate from one sample sequenced in a study of identical twins. MiXCR, applied by TCRdb to the 5' RACE reads, yields one record per CDR3 protein. The repertoire holds roughly 250,000 distinct CDR3 sequences, 6% to 8.5% seen once, with roughly 5.4% in the top ten. These data also featured in a second study, about yellow fever vaccine responses in identical twins.

Sequenced sample: CD8+ T cells sorted from blood. The receptors derive from a woman aged 18-29 years in good health.

V is TRBV3-1 and J is TRBJ1-1; D is undetermined. Trimming removed 1 base from V and 9 bases from J, with 6 bases in between. The CDR3 is 11 residues long. The germline CDR1 and CDR2 sequences are LGHDT and YNNKEL (reference sequence). In DNA form, the CDR3 reads TGTGCCAGCAGCCAAGGGCCTAAAGCTTTCTTT. As protein: CASSQGPKAFF.

This clonotype was picked up many times. V and J are TRBV27 and TRBJ1-1, with D perhaps matching TRBD1 (6 bases). The CDR3 is 12 amino acids. The V end lost 9 bases, the J end lost 5 bases, and 13 bases lay between the germline ends. Germline CDR1 and CDR2: MNHEY and SMNVEV (reference sequence). For the CDR3, the DNA is TGTGCCAGTTCGCAGGGGAAGACTGAAGCTTTCTTT. This sequence encodes CASSQGKTEAFF.

The chain combines TRBV19 with TRBJ2-7, with D possibly matching TRBD1 (6 bases). Looked up from germline, CDR1 is LNHDA and CDR2 is SQIVND (reference sequence). V gave up 5 bases and J gave up 6 bases, with 14 bases separating them. The CDR3 is made up of 13 amino acids. CDR3 amino acids: CASSLQTGAEQYF. CDR3 coding DNA: TGTGCCAGTAGTCTGCAGACAGGCGCCGAGCAGTACTTC.

The gene calls are TRBV5-1 and TRBJ2-7; no clear D. From germline, CDR1 is SGHRS and CDR2 YFSETQ. With 1 base removed from V and 3 bases from J, the gap between germline ends came to 2 bases. The CDR3 runs 11 residues. CDR3 nucleotide sequence: TGCGCCAGCAGCTTGTGCTACGAGCAGTACGTC. It specifies CASSLCYEQYV.

This clonotype has a count of ten or more. The chain uses TRBV29-1 and TRBJ1-2; D possibly corresponds to TRBD1 (6 bases). CDR3 length: 13 residues. Trimming removed 4 bases at V and 0 bases at J, with 9 bases between. Germline V gives CDR1 SQVTM, CDR2 ANQGSEA. DNA of the CDR3: TGCAGCGTTGTGGACAGCGCTAACTATGGCTACACCTTC. This codes for CSVVDSANYGYTF.

This clonotype has a handful of counts. The V call is TRBV28, the J call TRBJ2-1; possible D gene TRBD1, 6 bases. Trimming pared 6 bases from V and 4 bases from J, leaving 10 bases between. Per the germline V gene, CDR1 is MDHEN and CDR2 is SYDVKM. The CDR3 consists of 13 residues. The CDR3 loop is CASRKTGYNEQFF. The CDR3 DNA reads as TGTGCCAGCAGGAAGACAGGTTACAATGAGCAGTTCTTC.

This clonotype showed up just a few times. V usage is TRBV20-1 and J usage is TRBJ2-1; the D is unclear. CDR3 length equals 12 residues. V shed 4 bases and J shed 6 bases, with 10 bases lying between them. CDR1 and CDR2 from the germline V gene are DFQATT and SNEGSKA (reference sequence). The CDR3 coding sequence is TGCAGTGCTACCTTTGCCTCCAATGAGCAGTTCTTC. This sequence encodes CSATFASNEQFF.

This clonotype occurred many times. V usage is TRBV4-2 and J usage is TRBJ2-1, with a tentative D call TRBD2 (7 bases). Trimming pared 0 bases from V and 8 bases from J, leaving 17 bases between. The CDR3 extends over 16 amino acids. Germline V gives CDR1 LGHNA, CDR2 YNFKEQ. CDR3 nucleotide sequence: TGTGCCAGCAGCCAAGATGTAGGAGGGGGGGTGGATGAGCAGTTCTTC. It specifies CASSQDVGGGVDEQFF.

This clonotype was seen more than once but under ten times. The V and J genes are TRBV9 and TRBJ2-7; TRBD2 is a possible D gene (5 bases). CDR3 length: 16 amino acids. From germline, CDR1 is SGDLS and CDR2 YYNGEE. Trimming stripped 0 bases from V and 5 bases from J, with 18 bases between. DNA of the CDR3: TGTGCCAGCAGCGTAGGAACAGCGGATAATCGCGACGAGCAGTACTTC. The encoded protein is CASSVGTADNRDEQYF.

This clonotype appeared a few times. In DNA form, the CDR3 reads TGCAGTGCTGACGACTTAGCGGGGACCGGGGAGCTGTTTTTT. This translates into CSADDLAGTGELFF. The V gene is TRBV20-1, the J gene TRBJ2-2, with 8 bases fitting TRBD2. After removal of 5 bases from V and 5 bases from J, the junction contained 7 bases not matched to a gene. Germline V gives CDR1 DFQATT, CDR2 SNEGSKA (reference sequence). The CDR3 is 14 residues long.

This clonotype showed up just a few times. J is TRBJ2-1 and V is TRBV5-1; D might be TRBD1 (6 bases). V lost 6 bases, J lost 2 bases, and 12 bases lay in between. This CDR3 is built from 14 residues. Germline V gives CDR1 SGHRS, CDR2 YFSETQ. In DNA form, the CDR3 reads TGCGCCAGCAAGGGAGAGGGGGCCTACAATGAGCAGTTCTTC. As protein: CASKGEGAYNEQFF.

The genes are TRBV7-9 and TRBJ2-3; TRBD2 might be the D (5 bases). The CDR3 consists of 13 residues. Germline V gives CDR1 SEHNR, CDR2 FQNEAQ (reference sequence). Trimming stripped 5 bases from V and 6 bases from J, with 12 bases between. CDR3 region: CASSPLVGDTQYF. As DNA, the CDR3 is TGTGCCAGCAGCCCACTAGTTGGGGATACGCAGTATTTT.

This clonotype was seen only a few times. The CDR3, as DNA: TGTGCCAGCGGGGCCAGGGATGAAGCTTTCTTT. Translating gives CASGARDEAFF. The chain recombines TRBV2 with TRBJ1-1; TRBD1 might be the D (5 bases). Between the trimmed V and J ends, which lost 8 bases and 7 bases, there was a span of 11 bases. The CDR3 extends over 11 amino acids. Looked up from germline, CDR1 is SNHLY and CDR2 is FYNNEI.

The chain employs TRBV7-9 and TRBJ2-7; D not certain. CDR1 and CDR2 from the germline V gene are SEHNR and FQNEAQ (reference sequence). The germline V and J ends were trimmed by 6 bases and 4 bases, with 10 bases remaining between them. This CDR3 is built from 12 residues. CDR3 sequence (DNA): TGTGCCAGCAGGGCAAACAGTTACGAGCAGTACTTC. As protein: CASRANSYEQYF.

This clonotype was observed at least ten times. V gene TRBV27 combines with J gene TRBJ2-7; no reliable D call. V lost 4 bases and J 2 bases, leaving 9 bases between the germline ends. This CDR3 region has 13 residues. Germline lookup yields CDR1 MNHEY and CDR2 SMNVEV (reference sequence). CDR3 bases: TGTGCCAGCAGTTATAACAGAGCCTACGAGCAGTACTTC. Translating gives CASSYNRAYEQYF.

Ten or more counts support this clonotype. The chain joins TRBV12-3 or TRBV12-4 to TRBJ2-7; 15 bases fit TRBD2. This CDR3 has 15 residues. V trimming: 2 bases; J trimming: 6 bases; junction bases outside the gene matches: 2. DNA of the CDR3: TGTGCCAGCAGTTTAAGGACTAGCGGGAGGGGCGAGCAGTACTTC. It yields the protein CASSLRTSGRGEQYF.

V is TRBV4-2 and J is TRBJ2-1; D is unresolved. The V gene's germline CDR1 is LGHNA and CDR2 YNFKEQ. The CDR3 sequence is 15 residues long. The V and J ends lost 0 bases and 8 bases respectively, with 14 bases between them. CDR3 loop: CASSQDYGTTDEQFF. In nucleotides, the CDR3 is TGTGCCAGCAGCCAAGATTACGGCACAACCGATGAGCAGTTCTTC.

Ten or more counts support this clonotype. The V call is TRBV5-1, the J call TRBJ2-3; 7 bases fit TRBD1. The CDR3 has 14 amino acids. Germline values: CDR1 SGHRS, CDR2 YFSETQ. V dropped 4 bases and J dropped 4; count of bases not matched to a gene: 6. DNA of the CDR3: TGCGCCAGCAGCCCGGACAGGATCGCAGATACGCAGTATTTT. Protein product: CASSPDRIADTQYF.

The table lists this clonotype with many counts. The chain couples TRBV6-1 to TRBJ1-2; 7 positions agree with TRBD1. Trimming removed 5 bases from V and 5 bases from J; junction bases left unmatched: 11. The CDR3 sequence is 15 residues long. The germline CDR1 and CDR2 sequences are MNHNS and SASEGT. The CDR3 spells CASSTRQGTAYGYTF. CDR3 bases: TGTGCCAGCAGTACCAGACAGGGAACAGCTTATGGCTACACCTTC.

This clonotype was counted ten times or more. The chain employs TRBV7-6 and TRBJ1-1; possible D gene TRBD1, 5 bases. The V and J ends lost 0 bases and 4 bases respectively, with 9 bases between them. Germline-derived CDR1 and CDR2 are SGHVS and FNYEAQ. The CDR3 has 14 amino acids. DNA of the CDR3: TGTGCCAGCAGCTTAGCGCGCCAGGGCACTGAAGCTTTCTTT. Protein: CASSLARQGTEAFF.

There are many counts of this clonotype. The chain uses TRBV6-1 and TRBJ2-7; D is perhaps TRBD2 (6 bases). The CDR3 loop spans 17 amino acids. Germline loops: CDR1 MNHNS, CDR2 SASEGT. V shed 6 bases and J shed 3 bases, with 24 bases lying between them. In nucleotides, the CDR3 is TGTGCCAGCAGCCGCGGGACGGAGTCAAGGAGTTACTACGAGCAGTACTTC. It codes for CASSRGTESRSYYEQYF.

This clonotype was detected only a few times. The chain joins TRBV27 to TRBJ1-5; a possible D gene is TRBD1 (6 bases). The ends were cut back, 9 bases at V and 5 bases at J, with 17 bases in the middle. The CDR3 is 14 amino acids. Germline V gene sequence: CDR1 MNHEY, CDR2 SMNVEV (reference sequence). CDR3 sequence: CASHGGGRDQPQHF. The CDR3 region has the DNA TGTGCCAGTCACGGCGGGGGCAGAGATCAGCCCCAGCATTTT.

In this sample, this clonotype is medium-sized. The V gene is TRBV5-1, the J gene TRBJ2-2; no clear D gene. Per germline, CDR1 SGHRS and CDR2 YFSETQ. There are 14 residues in the CDR3. With 2 bases removed from V and 3 bases from J, the gap between germline ends came to 8 bases. CDR3 in DNA: TGCGCCAGCAGCTTCTTCAGGTACACCGGGGAGCTGTTTTTT. Translation: CASSFFRYTGELFF.

This chain uses TRBV12-3 or TRBV12-4 with TRBJ2-7; D is tentatively TRBD1 or TRBD2 (5 bases each). Trimming pared 1 base from V and 5 bases from J, leaving 12 bases between. The CDR3 has 14 amino acids. The CDR3 DNA reads TGTGCCAGCAGTTTAGTGTGGGGGTTCCACGAGCAGTACTTC. Translated: CASSLVWGFHEQYF.

Only a few counts were recorded for this clonotype. This chain joins TRBV6-1 and TRBJ1-1; TRBD1 matches 7 bases. This CDR3 is built from 13 residues. From germline, CDR1 is MNHNS and CDR2 SASEGT. J lost 7 bases, V lost 6 bases, and 8 bases had no gene match. In DNA form, the CDR3 reads TGTGCCAGCAGCCCGACAGGGAGGGATGAAGCTTTCTTT. It is translated as CASSPTGRDEAFF.

The chain links TRBV27 to TRBJ1-1, with TRBD1 identical over 7 bases. Looked up from germline, CDR1 is MNHEY and CDR2 is SMNVEV (reference sequence). The J segment lost 5 bases and the V segment lost 0 bases, leaving 3 bases of the junction unmatched. The CDR3 runs to 14 residues. Here the CDR3 reads CASSLSGGATEAFF. The CDR3 DNA reads as TGTGCCAGCAGTTTATCAGGGGGCGCGACTGAAGCTTTCTTT.

This clonotype turned up a few times. The chain links TRBV6-5 to TRBJ2-3; D is unclear. V was cut by 2 bases and J by 5 bases, with 23 bases left in between. Germline V CDR1 and CDR2: MNHEY, SVGAGI. The CDR3 is 18 residues long. The CDR3 loop reads CASSYNSASLSLEDTQYF. CDR3 nucleotide sequence: TGTGCCAGCAGTTACAACAGTGCATCCTTATCTCTAGAAGATACGCAGTATTTT.

This clonotype was seen at least ten times. The chain joins TRBV2 to TRBJ1-1; 7 bases align to TRBD1. The germline CDR1 and CDR2 sequences are SNHLY and FYNNEI. J gave up 5 bases and V 9 bases, and 6 bases lay outside the gene matches. The CDR3 is made up of 12 amino acids. DNA of the CDR3: TGTGCCAGTCCTGACAGGGTAACTGAAGCTTTCTTT. Residues: CASPDRVTEAFF.

The chain employs TRBV28 and TRBJ2-5; no reliable D call. The CDR3 totals 13 residues. Germline V gives CDR1 MDHEN, CDR2 SYDVKM. The V gene lost 6 bases and the J gene lost 1 base, with 9 bases spanning the gap. CDR3 sequence reads: CASSPEIQETQYF. In nucleotides, the CDR3 is TGTGCCAGCAGCCCAGAGATCCAAGAGACCCAGTACTTC.

This clonotype was seen ten or more times. This chain uses TRBV12-3 or TRBV12-4 with TRBJ1-2, with D possibly TRBD1 on 5 matching bases. Deletions cut 5 bases from V and 5 bases from J, with 12 bases between. The CDR3 totals 13 residues. This CDR3 is CASSPTTVYGYTF. CDR3 nucleotides: TGTGCCAGCAGTCCCACGACAGTTTATGGCTACACCTTC.

The chain employs TRBV15 and TRBJ1-2, with 8 bases lining up with TRBD1. Germline-derived CDR1 and CDR2 are LNHNV and YYDKDF (reference sequence). The CDR3 loop spans 14 amino acids. J lost 4 bases, V lost 1 base, and 2 bases had no gene match. CDR3 region: CATSRAGQGYGYTF. The CDR3, as DNA: TGTGCCACCAGCAGAGCCGGACAGGGCTATGGCTACACCTTC.